This T cell receptor beta chain was identified in a study of T cells in Graves' hyperthyroidism and ophthalmopathy. In this sample, this clonotype turned up many times. TCR beta CDR3 sequences were amplified from RNA transcripts. The primer set for the first-round RT-PCR of the TCR CDR3 was HTBI. Via MiXCR, TCRdb re-called the multiplex PCR reads, giving one row per CDR3 protein. The sample carries 250,000 or so distinct CDR3 sequences, 15% to 20% recorded once. V gave up 5 bases and J gave up 6 bases; unmatched junction bases: 26. Germline V CDR1 and CDR2: SEHNR, FQNEAQ (reference sequence). The CDR3 consists of 20 residues.

The source material was blood. The chain carries TRBV7-9 and TRBJ2-7; 9 nucleotides agree with TRBD1. This receptor was obtained from a woman between 18 and 30 years old with Graves' ophthalmopathy. CDR3 bases: TGTGCCAGCAGCACCCCGGGACAGGGTGATCCGGACCCAGCCTGGGGCGAGCAGTACTTC. This codes for CASSTPGQGDPDPAWGEQYF.